One sample yielded the 5 T cell receptor beta chains listed below, sequenced in a study of T cell repertoires in cytomegalovirus infection (dated by TCRdb to between 2019 and 2020). The instrument given in TCRdb is Illumina HiSeq 1500. TCRdb's own reprocessing of the public reads used fastp at Q25 and MiXCR and kept productive beta chains. A single entry per CDR3 protein holds the most common genes and DNA from its merged rows. The sample table holds some 920,000 distinct CDR3 sequences, of which roughly 30% were seen once. The top ten hold about an eighth of the sample. Antigens for these TCRs are unknown. Taken with the paper, the label for treatment or condition translates to: in vitro stimulation with specific CMV peptide epitopes to enrich CMV-specific T cells. The sample in question was cultured CD8+ T cells from PBMCs, obtained from culture after CMV antigen stimulation. The receptor source for this set is a human donor in good health (CMV status not recorded). Some clones in this sample may be carry-over from other donors' samples.

The J gene is TRBJ2-3, the V gene TRBV10-3, with TRBD2 matching over 11 bases. V trimming: 4 bases; J trimming: 1 base; junction bases outside the gene matches: 10. The CDR3 has 18 residues. Germline V CDR1 and CDR2: ENHRY, SYGVKD. This CDR3 is CAISGLTSGDRGTDTQYF. For the CDR3, the DNA is TGTGCCATCAGTGGGCTGACTAGCGGGGATAGAGGCACAGATACGCAGTATTTT.

This clonotype appeared a few times. The genes are TRBV5-8 and TRBJ2-1, with no clear D. The germline V and J ends were trimmed by 0 bases and 4 bases, with 8 bases remaining between them. Per the germline V gene, CDR1 is SGHTS and CDR2 is YDEGEE. The CDR3 consists of 14 residues. The CDR3 DNA follows: TGTGCCAGCAGCTTGGCGGCAGCGTACAATGAGCAGTTCTTC. Translating it yields CASSLAAAYNEQFF.

This clonotype was recorded many times. The chain uses TRBV7-9 and TRBJ2-5, with D possibly TRBD1 on 6 matching bases. Germline V lookup: CDR1 SEHNR, CDR2 FQNEAQ (reference sequence). Trimming removed 4 bases at V and 5 bases at J, with 17 bases between. This CDR3 contains 15 residues. The CDR3 loop reads CASSSKTGYRETQYF. The CDR3 nucleotides are TGTGCCAGCAGCTCCAAGACAGGCTACAGGGAGACCCAGTACTTC.

This clonotype occurred a few times. The V call is TRBV7-8, the J call TRBJ1-2; perhaps TRBD1 as D (6 bases). CDR1 is SGHVS, CDR2 FQNEAQ, per germline. The CDR3 loop spans 15 amino acids. V was clipped by 5 bases and J by 5 bases, with 18 bases between them. The CDR3 sequence: CASSPQRIQGYGYTF. CDR3 coding DNA: TGTGCCAGCAGCCCACAGAGGATACAGGGATATGGCTACACCTTC.

Many counts were recorded for this clonotype. The chain uses TRBV27 and TRBJ2-1; tentative D call: TRBD1 (6 bases). Germline V CDR1 and CDR2: MNHEY, SMNVEV (reference sequence). The CDR3 consists of 15 residues. V dropped 5 bases and J dropped 6 bases, with 17 bases sitting between them. For the CDR3, the DNA is TGTGCCAGCAGTCTAGGACAGCCCCGGGGCAATGAGCAGTTCTTC. Amino acid sequence: CASSLGQPRGNEQFF.